A single sample gave rise to the 10 T cell receptor beta chains below, sequenced in a study of CD8+CD57+ T cells in acquired aplastic anemia. Those patients picked for sequencing had displayed CD8+CD57+ cell expansion on flow cytometry. Genomic DNA acted as the template from which TCR beta VDJ combination and CDR3 sequence profiling were carried out. TCRdb ran MiXCR on the reads and lists one entry per CDR3 protein. The sample includes under 350,000 distinct CDR3 sequences, 56% seen only once; the top ten take 1.3%. The sample taken for sequencing was sorted CD4+, CD8+, or CD8+CD57+ T cells (not recorded which) from PBMCs. The source of these receptors is a human donor with aplastic anemia.

This clonotype was found many times. The genes are TRBV6-5 and TRBJ2-7; D is perhaps TRBD1 (6 bases). The V and J ends lost 5 bases and 4 bases respectively, with 6 bases between them. The CDR3 consists of 11 residues. CDR1 MNHEY and CDR2 SVGAGI come from the germline V gene. The CDR3 DNA reads as TGTGCCAGCAGTACAGGGTACGAGCAGTACTTC. It specifies CASSTGYEQYF.

In its sample, this clonotype was seen a few times. The J gene is TRBJ2-1, the V gene TRBV24-1; D ambiguous. The germline V gene has CDR1 KGHDR and CDR2 SFDVKD. The CDR3 is 13 amino acids. Trimming left V 5 bases short and J 7 bases short, with 11 bases between. The CDR3 bases are TGTGCCACCAGTGGGTCTACCGGGAATGAGCAGTTCTTC. It specifies CATSGSTGNEQFF.

This clonotype has a count of ten or more. The genes are TRBV12-3 or TRBV12-4 and TRBJ2-3, with 10 bases identical to TRBD2. Germline trimming cut 7 bases from V and 8 bases from J; bases unmatched to any gene: 12. This CDR3 has 15 residues. CDR3 coding DNA: TGTGCCAGCAATTCTCTAGCGGGGGTAATAGGTACGCAGTATTTT. Protein: CASNSLAGVIGTQYF.

This clonotype was detected only a few times. The chain uses TRBV5-5 and TRBJ2-1; tentative D call: TRBD2 (7 bases). The CDR3 loop spans 14 amino acids. Germline V gene data show CDR1 as SGHKS and CDR2 as YYEKEE (reference sequence). V dropped 0 bases and J dropped 7 bases, with 11 bases sitting between them. The CDR3: CASSLGGGANEQFF. The CDR3 DNA reads as TGTGCCAGCAGCTTGGGAGGGGGGGCGAATGAGCAGTTCTTC.

CDR3 loop: CASSIDLGSVGTIYF. CDR3 sequence (DNA): TGTGCCAGTAGTATAGATCTCGGCTCGGTGGGCACCATATATTTT. V usage is TRBV19 and J usage is TRBJ1-3; D unresolved. The CDR3 covers 15 residues. Germline V gene sequence: CDR1 LNHDA, CDR2 SQIVND (reference sequence). The V end lost 0 bases, the J end lost 9 bases, and 15 bases lay between the germline ends. Based on the CDR3 plus reference TRBV19 and TRBJ1-3, the full variable domain is DGGITQSPKYLFRKEGQNVTLSCEQNLNHDAMYWYRQDPGQGLRLIYYSQIVNDFQKGDIAEGYSVSREKKESFPLTVTSAQKNPTAFYLCASSIDLGSVGTIYFGEGSWLTVV.

V gene TRBV7-2 combines with J gene TRBJ2-7; TRBD1 is a possible D gene (5 bases). Germline values: CDR1 SGHTA, CDR2 FQGNSA. Between the trimmed V and J ends, which lost 6 bases and 1 base, there was a span of 16 bases. The CDR3 runs to 15 residues. The CDR3 reads CASSYREQGSYEQYF. As DNA, the CDR3 is TGTGCCAGCAGTTACCGTGAGCAGGGATCCTACGAGCAGTACTTC.

Only a few counts were recorded for this clonotype. The chain joins TRBV7-9 to TRBJ2-6; D not resolved. The CDR3 has 11 amino acids. Looked up from germline, CDR1 is SEHNR and CDR2 is FQNEAQ (reference sequence). Trimming stripped 3 bases from V and 11 bases from J, with 5 bases between. The CDR3 here is CASSFGDVLTF. CDR3 nucleotide sequence: TGTGCCAGCAGCTTCGGAGACGTCCTGACTTTC.

CDR3 sequence reads: CASSRDTYNEQFF. The CDR3 region has the DNA TGCGCCAGCAGCCGGGACACGTACAATGAGCAGTTCTTC. The gene calls are TRBV5-1 and TRBJ2-1; a possible D gene is TRBD1 (6 bases). With 4 bases removed from V and 4 bases from J, the gap between germline ends came to 9 bases. Germline-derived CDR1 and CDR2 are SGHRS and YFSETQ. The CDR3 runs 13 residues.

CDR3 bases: TGTGCCAGCAGCGGCTACTCCGGGGGCTCCTCCTACAATGAGCAGTTCTTC. The encoded protein is CASSGYSGGSSYNEQFF. The V and J genes are TRBV9 and TRBJ2-1, with D perhaps matching TRBD1 or TRBD2 (6 bases each). Trimming stripped 3 bases from V and 0 bases from J, with 16 bases between. Germline V gives CDR1 SGDLS, CDR2 YYNGEE. This CDR3 spans 17 amino acids.

V is TRBV7-9 and J is TRBJ1-6; 9 nucleotides match TRBD1. Germline CDR1 reads SEHNR; CDR2 reads FQNEAQ (reference sequence). Trimming removed 5 bases from V and 10 bases from J; junction bases left unmatched: 9. This CDR3 comprises 15 residues. The DNA of the CDR3 is TGTGCCAGCAGCCCACTCCGGGACAGGGAATCACCCCTCCACTTT. It specifies CASSPLRDRESPLHF. The variable domain in full, completed from reference TRBV7-9 and TRBJ1-6, reads DTGVSQNPRHKITKRGQNVTFRCDPISEHNRLYWYRQTLGQGPEFLTYFQNEAQLEKSRLLSDRFSAERPKGSFSTLEIQRTEQGDSAMYLCASSPLRDRESPLHFGNGTRLTVT.